Sequencing of this TCR beta chain was carried out in a study of regulatory T cells in long-lasting Graves disease. Turning to the study itself: Prior antithyroid drug treatment in newly diagnosed Graves' patients lasted under 3 months. Study results and caveats: Persistent patients had a count of shared public clonotypes (about 2,500) that exceeded that of new patients (around 960). Gene preferences differed: TRBV28, TRBJ1-2, TRBJ2-5 in persistent cases.

Arm-PCR with iRepertoire HTBI primers amplified the CDR3 regions for these TCR beta libraries. One entry per CDR3 protein, called by TCRdb with MiXCR from the multiplex PCR reads. The sample records approximately 480,000 distinct CDR3 sequences, roughly 16% being singletons. Time point meaning: newly diagnosed GD, antithyroid drugs for less than 3 months. Generation of the TCR library employed RNA extracted from PBMCs. This clonotype was seen more than once but under ten times. Its specificity is not known. The V gene lost 0 bases and the J gene lost 8 bases, with 13 bases spanning the gap. Germline V lookup: CDR1 DFQATT, CDR2 SNEGSKA (reference sequence). The CDR3 has 14 amino acids. These data were likewise used in another study, on T cells in Graves' hyperthyroidism and ophthalmopathy. From that report: TCR CDR3 underwent first-round RT-PCR with the HTBI primer set.

This sequence originates from a middle-aged man with Graves disease. The chain employs TRBV20-1 and TRBJ1-4, with D tentatively TRBD1 (5 bases). Material: peripheral blood mononuclear cells (PBMCs), obtained at new diagnosis, from a patient treated with antithyroid drugs. CDR3 nucleotides: TGCAGTGCTAGAGATCCCAGGGTCGGCGAAAAACTGTTTTTT. This codes for CSARDPRVGEKLFF.